This T cell receptor beta chain was retrieved from a study of T cell responses to AZD1222 COVID-19 vaccine. Overall study findings and caveats: The reported proportion of spike-specific TCRs targeting unmutated variant regions was nearly half.

Details on this clone: Its antigen is still unknown.

Using immunoSEQ multiplex PCR, the repertoire was profiled, and TCRdb retains in-frame clones only, with some absent. The sample shows roughly 91,000 clones, roughly 90% of them seen only once. CDR1 and CDR2 from the germline V gene are LNHDA and SQIVND (reference sequence). Trimming took off 6 bases at V and 0 bases at J, with 18 bases between the two ends. CDR3 length: 17 amino acids. The source of this sequence is an adult in good health. The chain recombines TRBV19 with TRBJ1-3; D perhaps matches TRBD1 (6 bases). Material: peripheral blood, obtained on day 0 of AZD1222 vaccination. The CDR3 DNA reads as TGTGCCAGTAGCTTCGAGGGGGAAAAATACTCTGGAAACACCATATATTTT. The encoded protein is CASSFEGEKYSGNTIYF.